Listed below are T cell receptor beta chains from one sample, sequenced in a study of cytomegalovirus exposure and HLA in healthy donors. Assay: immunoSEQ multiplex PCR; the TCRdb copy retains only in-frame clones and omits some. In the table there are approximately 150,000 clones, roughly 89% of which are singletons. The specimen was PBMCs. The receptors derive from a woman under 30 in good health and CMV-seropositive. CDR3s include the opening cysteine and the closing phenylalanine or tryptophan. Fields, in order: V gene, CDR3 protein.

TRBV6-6 CASSQLGTSLQETQYF
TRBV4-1 CASSQGGLAGDYEQYF
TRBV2 CASSVAGSIGEQYF
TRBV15 CATSPPTGIGGYTF
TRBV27 CASQFRQGLGNEQFF
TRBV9 CASSVEALAGGREQYF
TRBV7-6 CASSPEREPYEQYF
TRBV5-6 CASSVVGLAEYEQYF
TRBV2 CASSVFVGQDEQFF
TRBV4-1 CASSRDAGTSNYNEQFF
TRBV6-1 CATIAGAPYEQYF
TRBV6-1 CASSDLGGTEAFF
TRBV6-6 CASTAASGYTEAFF
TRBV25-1 CASSDGGTGGPYQPQHF
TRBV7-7 CASSLASGSSYEQYF
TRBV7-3 CASRSSGTGYNEQFF
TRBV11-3 CASSLDRDTHPYF
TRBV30 CAWSVLSYEQYF
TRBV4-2 CASSQGGENIQYF
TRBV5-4 CASATLGDTQYF
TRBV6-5 CASSPRGRYQETQYF
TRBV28 CASSDRGWSNQPQHF
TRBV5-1 CASKGKGALDDEQYF
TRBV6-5 CASSPITGGNEQFF
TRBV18 CASSPGLAGVYEQYF
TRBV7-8 CASSTDRAHEQYF
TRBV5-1 CASSLYSASGAYNEQFF
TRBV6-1 CASCEREASGELFF
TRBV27 CASSFSTGTSGRTYEQYF
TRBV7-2 CASSPAGTPAYEQYF
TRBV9 CASSRSGEQYF
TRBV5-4 CASPRRAERVNEQFF
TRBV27 CASSSGRGHSNQPQHF
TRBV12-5 CASGTVGGTYEQYF
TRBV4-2 CASSPQSGGRTGELFF